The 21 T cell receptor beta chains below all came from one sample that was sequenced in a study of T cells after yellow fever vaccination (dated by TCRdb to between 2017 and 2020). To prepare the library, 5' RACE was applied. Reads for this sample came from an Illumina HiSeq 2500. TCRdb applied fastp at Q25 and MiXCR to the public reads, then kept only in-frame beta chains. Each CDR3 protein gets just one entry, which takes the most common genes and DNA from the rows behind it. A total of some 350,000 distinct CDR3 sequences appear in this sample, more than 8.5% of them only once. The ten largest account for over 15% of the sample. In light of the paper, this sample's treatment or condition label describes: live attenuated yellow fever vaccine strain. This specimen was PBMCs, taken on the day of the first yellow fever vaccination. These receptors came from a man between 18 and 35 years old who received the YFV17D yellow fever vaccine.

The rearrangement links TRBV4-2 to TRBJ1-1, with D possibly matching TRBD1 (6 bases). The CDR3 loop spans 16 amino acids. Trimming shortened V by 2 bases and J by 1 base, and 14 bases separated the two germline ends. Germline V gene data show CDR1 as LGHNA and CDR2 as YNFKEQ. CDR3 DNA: TGTGCCAGCAGCCAACCCGGACAGAGAGGGAACACTGAAGCTTTCTTT. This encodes CASSQPGQRGNTEAFF.

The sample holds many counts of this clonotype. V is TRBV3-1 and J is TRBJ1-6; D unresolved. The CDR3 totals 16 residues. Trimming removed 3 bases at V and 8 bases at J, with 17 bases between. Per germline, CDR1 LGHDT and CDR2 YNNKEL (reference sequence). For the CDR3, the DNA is TGTGCCAGCAGCCACACGAGAGCCTCCGGGTATTCACCCCTCCACTTT. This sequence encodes CASSHTRASGYSPLHF.

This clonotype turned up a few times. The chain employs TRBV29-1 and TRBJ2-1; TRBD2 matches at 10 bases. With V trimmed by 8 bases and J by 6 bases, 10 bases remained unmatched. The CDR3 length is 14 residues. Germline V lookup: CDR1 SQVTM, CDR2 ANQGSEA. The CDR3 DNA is TGCAGCTCCTCGGCACTAGCGGGGATCAATGAGCAGTTCTTC. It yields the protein CSSSALAGINEQFF.

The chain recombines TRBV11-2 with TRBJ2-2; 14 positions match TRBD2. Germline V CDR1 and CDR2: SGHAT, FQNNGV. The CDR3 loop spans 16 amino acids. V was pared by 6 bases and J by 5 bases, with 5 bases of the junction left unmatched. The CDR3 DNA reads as TGTGCCAGCAGGGGACTAGCGGGGGTTGGGACCGGGGAGCTGTTTTTT. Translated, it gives CASRGLAGVGTGELFF.

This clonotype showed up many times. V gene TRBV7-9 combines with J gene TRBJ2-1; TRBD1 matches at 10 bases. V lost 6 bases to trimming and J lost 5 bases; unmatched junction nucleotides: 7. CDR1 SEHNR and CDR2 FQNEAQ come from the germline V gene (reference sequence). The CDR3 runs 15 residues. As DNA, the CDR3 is TGTGCCAGCAGTTGGACAGGGGGTACCAACAATGAGCAGTTCTTC. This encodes CASSWTGGTNNEQFF.

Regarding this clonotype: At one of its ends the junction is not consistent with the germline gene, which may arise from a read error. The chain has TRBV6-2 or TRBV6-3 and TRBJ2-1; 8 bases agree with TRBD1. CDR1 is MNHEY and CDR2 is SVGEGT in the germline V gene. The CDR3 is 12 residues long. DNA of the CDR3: TGTGCCAGCAGCGTGACCCAGGGGGCCCGGGTCTTC. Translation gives CASSVTQGARVF.

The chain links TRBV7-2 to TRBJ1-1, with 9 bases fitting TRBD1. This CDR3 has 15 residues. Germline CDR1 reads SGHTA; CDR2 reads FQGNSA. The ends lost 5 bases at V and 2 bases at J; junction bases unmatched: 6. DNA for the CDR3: TGTGCCAGCAGCCCAGGACAGGGGTATAACACTGAAGCTTTCTTT. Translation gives CASSPGQGYNTEAFF.

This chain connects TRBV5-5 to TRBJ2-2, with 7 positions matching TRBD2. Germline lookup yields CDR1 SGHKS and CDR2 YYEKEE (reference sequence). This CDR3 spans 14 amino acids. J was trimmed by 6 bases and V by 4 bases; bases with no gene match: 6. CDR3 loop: CASSPGLVSGELFF. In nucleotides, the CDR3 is TGTGCCAGCAGCCCCGGACTAGTGTCCGGGGAGCTGTTTTTT. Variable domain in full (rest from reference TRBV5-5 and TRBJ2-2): DAGVTQSPTHLIKTRGQQVTLRCSPISGHKSVSWYQQVLGQGPQFIFQYYEKEERGRGNFPDRFSARQFPNYSSELNVNALLLGDSALYLCASSPGLVSGELFFGEGSRLTVL.

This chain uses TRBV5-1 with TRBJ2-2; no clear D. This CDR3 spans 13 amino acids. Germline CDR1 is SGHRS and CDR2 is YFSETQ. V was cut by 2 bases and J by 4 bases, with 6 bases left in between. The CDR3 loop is CASSFGATGELFF. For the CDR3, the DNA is TGCGCCAGCAGCTTCGGCGCCACCGGGGAGCTGTTTTTT.

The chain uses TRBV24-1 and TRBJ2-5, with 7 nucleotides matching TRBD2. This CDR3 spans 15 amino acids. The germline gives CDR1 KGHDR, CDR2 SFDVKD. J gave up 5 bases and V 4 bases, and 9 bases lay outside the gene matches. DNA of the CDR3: TGTGCCACCAGTGACCCCCGGGGGGTCGGGGAGACCCAGTACTTC. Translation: CATSDPRGVGETQYF.

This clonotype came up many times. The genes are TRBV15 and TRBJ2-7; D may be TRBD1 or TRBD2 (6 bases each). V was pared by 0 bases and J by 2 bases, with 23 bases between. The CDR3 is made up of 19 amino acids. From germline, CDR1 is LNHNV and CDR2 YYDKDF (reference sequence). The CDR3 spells CATSRDRGAVPPRPYEQYF. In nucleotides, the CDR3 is TGTGCCACCAGCAGAGATAGGGGGGCAGTCCCTCCCCGGCCCTACGAGCAGTACTTC.

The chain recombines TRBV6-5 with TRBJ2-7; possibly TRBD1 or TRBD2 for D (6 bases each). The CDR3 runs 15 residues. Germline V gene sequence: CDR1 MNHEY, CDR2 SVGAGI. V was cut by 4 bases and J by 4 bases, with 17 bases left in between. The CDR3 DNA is TGTGCCAGCAGTTCAGAGTACAGGGAGGCTTACGAGCAGTACTTC. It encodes CASSSEYREAYEQYF.

CDR3 sequence: CASSEPGQPNTGELFF. CDR3 coding DNA: TGCGCCAGCAGTGAACCGGGACAGCCGAACACCGGGGAGCTGTTTTTT. The rearrangement joins TRBV10-2 to TRBJ2-2, with 7 bases lining up with TRBD1. The V gene end was trimmed by 3 bases and the J gene end by 0 bases; junction bases not matched to a gene: 4. This CDR3 spans 16 amino acids. CDR1 is WSHSY, CDR2 SAAADI, per germline.

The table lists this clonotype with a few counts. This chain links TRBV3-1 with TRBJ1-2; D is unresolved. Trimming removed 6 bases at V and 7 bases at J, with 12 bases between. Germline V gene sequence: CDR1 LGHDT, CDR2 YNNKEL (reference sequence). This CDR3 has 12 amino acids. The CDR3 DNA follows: TGTGCCAGCAGGGACGGGATCTTTGGCTACACCTTC. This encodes CASRDGIFGYTF. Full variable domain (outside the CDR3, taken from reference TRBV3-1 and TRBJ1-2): DTAVSQTPKYLVTQMGNDKSIKCEQNLGHDTMYWYKQDSKKFLKIMFSYNNKELIINETVPNRFSPKSPDKAHLNLHINSLELGDSAVYFCASRDGIFGYTFGSGTRLTVV.

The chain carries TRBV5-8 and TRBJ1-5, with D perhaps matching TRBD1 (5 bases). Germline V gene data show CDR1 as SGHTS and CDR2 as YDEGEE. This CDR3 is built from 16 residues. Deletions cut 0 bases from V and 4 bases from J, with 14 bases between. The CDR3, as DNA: TGTGCCAGCAGCTTGGTTGGCCGGGGGAAGAATCAGCCCCAGCATTTT. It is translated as CASSLVGRGKNQPQHF.

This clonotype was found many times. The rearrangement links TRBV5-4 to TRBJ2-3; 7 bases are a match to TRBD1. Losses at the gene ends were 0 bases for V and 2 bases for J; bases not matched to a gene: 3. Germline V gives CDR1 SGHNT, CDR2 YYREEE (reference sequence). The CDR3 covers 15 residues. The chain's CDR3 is CASSLDRGLTDTQYF. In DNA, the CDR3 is TGTGCCAGCAGCTTGGACAGGGGCCTCACAGATACGCAGTATTTT.

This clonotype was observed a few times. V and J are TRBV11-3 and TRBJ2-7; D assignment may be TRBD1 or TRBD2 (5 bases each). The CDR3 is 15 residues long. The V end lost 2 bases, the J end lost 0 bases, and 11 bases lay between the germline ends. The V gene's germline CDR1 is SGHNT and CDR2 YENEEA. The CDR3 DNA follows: TGTGCCAGCAGCTTATTCGCAGGGAGCTCCTACGAGCAGTACTTC. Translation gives CASSLFAGSSYEQYF.

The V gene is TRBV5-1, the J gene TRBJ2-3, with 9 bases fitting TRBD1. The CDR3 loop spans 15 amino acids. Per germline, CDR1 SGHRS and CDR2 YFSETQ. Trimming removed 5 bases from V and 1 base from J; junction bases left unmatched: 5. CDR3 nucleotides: TGCGCCAGCAGGTTCCGGGACAGGGGCACAGATACGCAGTATTTT. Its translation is CASRFRDRGTDTQYF.

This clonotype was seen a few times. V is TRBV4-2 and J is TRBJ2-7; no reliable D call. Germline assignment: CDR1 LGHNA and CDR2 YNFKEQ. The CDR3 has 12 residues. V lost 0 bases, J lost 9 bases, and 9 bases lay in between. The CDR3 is CASSQDFGAQYF. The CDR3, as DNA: TGTGCCAGCAGCCAAGATTTTGGTGCGCAGTACTTC.

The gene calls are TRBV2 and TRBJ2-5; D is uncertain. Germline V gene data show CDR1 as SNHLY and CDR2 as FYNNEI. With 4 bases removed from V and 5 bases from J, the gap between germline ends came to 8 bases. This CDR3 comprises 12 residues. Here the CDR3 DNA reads TGTGCCAGCAGTGCCTATCGTGAGACCCAGTACTTC. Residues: CASSAYRETQYF.

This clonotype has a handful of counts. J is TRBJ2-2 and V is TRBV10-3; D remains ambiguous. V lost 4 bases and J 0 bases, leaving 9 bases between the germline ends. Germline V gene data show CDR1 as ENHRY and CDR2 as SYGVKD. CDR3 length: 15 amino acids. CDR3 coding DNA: TGTGCCATCAGTGCGAGCAGGACGAACACCGGGGAGCTGTTTTTT. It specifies CAISASRTNTGELFF.